This T cell receptor beta chain was recovered during a study of beta chain features in type 1 diabetes. Notes on the study in general: TCRB rearrangement may or may not be influenced by HLA type; here this remained unresolved. Possible PCR preference for shorter templates applied equally to patients and controls.

In regard to this clone: Antigen unknown.

The CDR3 sequence is 17 residues long. Germline CDR1 is SGHTA and CDR2 is FQGNSA. V dropped 5 bases and J dropped 0 bases, with 14 bases sitting between them. All of the isolated RNA was reverse transcribed, so expressed TCRB transcripts were sequenced. Repertoires were generated with immunoSEQ multiplex PCR, while TCRdb's copy carries only in-frame clones and drops some. Of about 930,000 clones in the sample, 15% to 20% are singletons; the top ten hold around 0.02%. This receptor was identified in a woman in her late teens or twenties in good health. The chain combines TRBV7-2 with TRBJ2-6; D is possibly TRBD2 (5 bases). Source material: naive CD4+ T cells from blood. The CDR3 DNA reads TGTGCCAGCAGCCCCGGACGGAGGACCTCTGGGGCCAACGTCCTGACTTTC. Translated, it gives CASSPGRRTSGANVLTF. The variable domain in full, with the rest retrieved from reference TRBV7-2 and TRBJ2-6, is GAGVSQSPSNKVTEKGKDVELRCDPISGHTALYWYRQSLGQGLEFLIYFQGNSAPDKSGLPSDRFSAERTGGSVSTLTIQRTQQEDSAVYLCASSPGRRTSGANVLTFGAGSRLTVL.